This T cell receptor (beta chain) was observed in a study of T cells in Graves' hyperthyroidism and ophthalmopathy. This clonotype has a count of ten or more. Germline-derived CDR1 and CDR2 are KGHDR and SFDVKD. Trimming took off 7 bases at V and 6 bases at J, with 11 bases between the two ends. This CDR3 is built from 13 residues. Amplification of TCR beta CDR3 regions was performed using RNA transcripts as template. The primer set for the first-round RT-PCR of the TCR CDR3 was HTBI. TCRdb passed the multiplex PCR reads through MiXCR, listing each CDR3 protein once. Here the sample spans around 620,000 distinct CDR3 sequences, around 16% being singletons.

The receptor's source is a woman in her 30s with Graves' hyperthyroidism. Specimen: blood. This chain joins TRBV24-1 and TRBJ2-2; D gene uncertain. CDR3 region: CATRERSAGELFF. CDR3 bases: TGTGCCACCAGAGAGAGGTCCGCCGGGGAGCTGTTTTTT.